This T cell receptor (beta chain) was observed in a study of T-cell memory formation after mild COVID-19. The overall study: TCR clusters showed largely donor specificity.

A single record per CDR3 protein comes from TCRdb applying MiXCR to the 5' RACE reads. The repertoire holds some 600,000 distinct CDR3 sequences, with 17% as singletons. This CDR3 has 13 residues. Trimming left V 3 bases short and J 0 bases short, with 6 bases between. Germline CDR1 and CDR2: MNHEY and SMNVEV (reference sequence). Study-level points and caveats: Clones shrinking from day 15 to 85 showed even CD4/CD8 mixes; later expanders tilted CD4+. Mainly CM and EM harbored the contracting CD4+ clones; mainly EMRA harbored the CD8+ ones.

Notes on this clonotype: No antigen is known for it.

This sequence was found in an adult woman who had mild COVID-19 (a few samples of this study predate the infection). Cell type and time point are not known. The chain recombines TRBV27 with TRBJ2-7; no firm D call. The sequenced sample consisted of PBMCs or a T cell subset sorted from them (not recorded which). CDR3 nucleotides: TGTGCCAGCAGTTTCGAAAACTCCTACGAGCAGTACTTC. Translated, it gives CASSFENSYEQYF.